The entry below describes one TCR beta chain. This record belongs to a study of control samples from healthy donors and cancer patients. The germline V gene encodes CDR1 SGHTA and CDR2 FQGNSA. The CDR3 is 11 residues long. The V end was cut by 6 bases, the J end by 3 bases, with 5 bases between. Produced via immunoSEQ multiplex PCR; TCRdb's table is partial and in-frame only. In the table there are 75,000 to 100,000 clones, about 91% of which are singletons. This sequence originates from a man aged 30 to 39 in good health. This chain joins TRBV7-2 and TRBJ1-2; the D is unclear. Sequencing input: blood. In DNA, the CDR3 is TGTGCCAGCAGGCGGGACTATGGCTACACCTTC. Encoded protein: CASRRDYGYTF.